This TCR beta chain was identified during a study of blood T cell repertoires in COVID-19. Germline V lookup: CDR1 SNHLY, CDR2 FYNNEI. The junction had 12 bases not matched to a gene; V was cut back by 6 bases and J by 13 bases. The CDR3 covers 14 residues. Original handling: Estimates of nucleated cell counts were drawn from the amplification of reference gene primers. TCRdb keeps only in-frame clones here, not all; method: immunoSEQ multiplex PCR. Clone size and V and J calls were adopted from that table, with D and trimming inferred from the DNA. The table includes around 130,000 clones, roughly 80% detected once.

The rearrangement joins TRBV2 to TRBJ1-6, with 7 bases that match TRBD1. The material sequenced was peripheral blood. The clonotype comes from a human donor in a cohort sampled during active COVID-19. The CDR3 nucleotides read TGTGCCAGCAGGGGGTGGGACAGCCTCCCTCCCCTCCACTTT. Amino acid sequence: CASRGWDSLPPLHF.